The 18 T cell receptor beta chains reported below all come from one sample, sequenced in a study of cytomegalovirus exposure and HLA in healthy donors. The PCR made use of 60 Vbeta and 13 Jbeta primers. Clones were read by immunoSEQ multiplex PCR, and TCRdb kept only the in-frame ones, dropping some. This sample has about 40,000 clones, with approximately 86% found just once. The sequenced sample consisted of PBMCs. These receptors originate from a woman aged 18 to 35 in good health and CMV-seropositive.

The V and J genes are TRBV5-1 and TRBJ2-3; 8 bases fit TRBD1. Germline trimming cut 3 bases from V and 4 bases from J; bases unmatched to any gene: 16. Germline loops: CDR1 SGHRS, CDR2 YFSETQ. The CDR3 is made up of 18 amino acids. The CDR3 DNA reads TGCGCCAGCAGCTCCCGGAGGGGGCTGACAGGGGCGGCAGATACGCAGTATTTT. Its translation: CASSSRRGLTGAADTQYF.

This clone appeared a single time. The CDR3 protein is CASSAPGQGAAYEQYF. In DNA, the CDR3 is TGTGCCAGTAGTGCCCCGGGACAGGGGGCGGCCTACGAGCAGTACTTC. The rearrangement joins TRBV19 to TRBJ2-7; TRBD1 aligns across 12 bases. Germline V gives CDR1 LNHDA, CDR2 SQIVND (reference sequence). The V segment lost 5 bases and the J segment 2 bases; nucleotides outside the gene matches: 7. The CDR3 is 16 amino acids. The full variable domain, completed using reference TRBV19 and TRBJ2-7, is DGGITQSPKYLFRKEGQNVTLSCEQNLNHDAMYWYRQDPGQGLRLIYYSQIVNDFQKGDIAEGYSVSREKKESFPLTVTSAQKNPTAFYLCASSAPGQGAAYEQYFGPGTRLTVT.

The chain recombines TRBV10-3 with TRBJ2-5; 10 nucleotides match TRBD1. The DNA end is more similar to TRBJ2-7, so the J call may be wrong. The CDR3 contains 14 residues. The germline V gene has CDR1 ENHRY and CDR2 SYGVKD. The CDR3 reads CAIRTGGASYEQYF. The CDR3 region has the DNA TGTGCCATCAGGACAGGGGGCGCGTCCTACGAGCAGTACTTC.

The rearrangement links TRBV7-2 to TRBJ2-6, with D perhaps matching TRBD2 (5 bases). Germline V gene lookup returns CDR1 SGHTA and CDR2 FQGNSA. The length of the CDR3 is 15 residues. V dropped 5 bases and J dropped 4 bases, with 12 bases sitting between them. The CDR3: CASSNGITGANVLTF. The CDR3, as DNA: TGTGCCAGCAGCAACGGGATTACCGGGGCCAACGTCCTGACTTTC.

The J gene is TRBJ2-7, the V gene TRBV7-3; a weak D match, TRBD1 (7 bases). With 4 bases removed from V and 6 bases from J, the gap between germline ends came to 13 bases. The CDR3 covers 13 residues. The germline CDR1 and CDR2 sequences are SGHTA and FQGTGA. CDR3 region: CASSSGQGGEQYF. The CDR3 coding sequence is TGTGCCAGCAGCTCCGGGCAGGGGGGCGAGCAGTACTTC.

This clone was counted once. The chain couples TRBV4-1 to TRBJ2-7; 8 bases align to TRBD1. With V trimmed by 4 bases and J by 4 bases, 6 bases remained unmatched. Germline V gene lookup returns CDR1 MGHRA and CDR2 YSYEKL. There are 14 residues in the CDR3. In DNA form, the CDR3 reads TGCGCCAGCAGCCCCCGGACAGGGCAGTACGAGCAGTACTTC. Protein sequence: CASSPRTGQYEQYF.

This chain uses TRBV19 with TRBJ2-5, with D possibly matching TRBD2 (7 bases). CDR1 and CDR2 (germline): LNHDA, SQIVND (reference sequence). The CDR3 consists of 16 residues. V lost 8 bases to trimming and J lost 1 base, with 20 bases between them. The CDR3 DNA is TGTGCCAGTGGGAGGGGTGGTGGGGGGGCCCAAGAGACCCAGTACTTC. Amino acid sequence: CASGRGGGGAQETQYF.

This clone was recorded once. The chain links TRBV6-6 to TRBJ2-5, with 10 bases fitting TRBD2. Unmatched junction bases numbered 8, after V lost 6 bases and J lost 4 bases. Germline lookup yields CDR1 MNHNY and CDR2 SVGAGI (reference sequence). This CDR3 is built from 15 residues. CDR3 in amino acids: CASSEGVAGGETQYF. In nucleotides, the CDR3 is TGTGCCAGCAGCGAGGGGGTAGCGGGGGGAGAGACCCAGTACTTC.

The chain carries TRBV7-6 and TRBJ1-3; TRBD1 is a possible D gene (5 bases). CDR3 length: 16 amino acids. In germline, CDR1 is SGHVS, CDR2 FNYEAQ. Trimming stripped 1 base from V and 0 bases from J, with 10 bases between. The CDR3 loop is CASSLVQGFSGNTIYF. In nucleotides, the CDR3 is TGTGCCAGCAGCTTAGTGCAGGGATTCTCTGGAAACACCATATATTTT.

This clone is labeled medium-sized (0.01 to 0.1%). The rearrangement joins TRBV6-4 to TRBJ2-1; 15 nucleotides align to TRBD2. The CDR3 contains 15 residues. Germline lookup yields CDR1 MRHNA and CDR2 SNTAGT. V shed 2 bases, J shed 7 bases, and the junction held 0 bases outside the gene matches. CDR3 protein: CASSDGLAGGNEQFF. DNA of the CDR3: TGTGCCAGCAGTGACGGACTAGCGGGAGGGAATGAGCAGTTCTTC.

V is TRBV9 and J is TRBJ1-5; perhaps TRBD1 as D (6 bases). V lost 0 bases and J lost 2, with 12 bases in between. The CDR3 contains 16 residues. CDR1 is SGDLS and CDR2 is YYNGEE in the germline V gene. In nucleotides, the CDR3 is TGTGCCAGCAGCGTAGACAGGGTTGTTGGCAATCAGCCCCAGCATTTT. Its protein product is CASSVDRVVGNQPQHF.

The chain joins TRBV6-6 to TRBJ2-2, with a tentative D call TRBD2 (6 bases). With 0 bases removed from V and 5 bases from J, the gap between germline ends came to 13 bases. Germline V CDR1 and CDR2: MNHNY, SVGAGI (reference sequence). This CDR3 spans 16 amino acids. The CDR3 here is CASSYSRRGLTGELFF. CDR3 sequence (DNA): TGTGCCAGCAGTTACTCGCGGCGGGGCCTAACCGGGGAGCTGTTTTTT.

The V gene is TRBV15, the J gene TRBJ2-7; D is unclear. Trimming left V 3 bases short and J 6 bases short, with 15 bases between. This CDR3 comprises 14 residues. Germline CDR1 is LNHNV and CDR2 is YYDKDF (reference sequence). CDR3 region: CATSSRQERSEQYF. The CDR3 region has the DNA TGTGCCACCAGCAGCCGGCAGGAACGAAGCGAGCAGTACTTC.

The chain has TRBV7-8 and TRBJ2-5; D gene unclear. The last part of the DNA fits TRBJ2-7 better; the J call may be wrong. This CDR3 has 11 residues. Germline V gives CDR1 SGHVS, CDR2 FQNEAQ. CDR3 bases: TGTGCCAGCAGCTCCGACTACGAGCAGTACTTC. Its translation: CASSSDYEQYF.

This clone was observed a single time. The chain employs TRBV18 and TRBJ1-3; D not resolved. CDR3 length equals 13 residues. Trimming shortened V by 6 bases and J by 4 bases, and 10 bases separated the two germline ends. Germline loops: CDR1 KGHSH, CDR2 LQKENI. Written as DNA, the CDR3 is TGTGCCAGCTCTCTAGACGTAGGAAACACCATATATTTT. Translating it yields CASSLDVGNTIYF.

The chain has TRBV5-4 and TRBJ2-7; 8 bases match TRBD1. With 3 bases clipped from V and 5 bases from J, the junction kept 4 bases outside the gene matches. Germline-derived CDR1 and CDR2 are SGHNT and YYREEE (reference sequence). The CDR3 contains 13 residues. Here the CDR3 reads CASSSSGGHEQYF. DNA of the CDR3: TGTGCCAGCAGCTCATCAGGGGGCCACGAGCAGTACTTC.

V and J are TRBV2 and TRBJ2-2; TRBD1 agrees at 9 bases. J lost 3 bases, V lost 6 bases, and 5 bases had no gene match. CDR1 is SNHLY and CDR2 is FYNNEI in the germline V gene. The CDR3 sequence is 15 residues long. CDR3 loop: CASRVGQGHTGELFF. As DNA, the CDR3 is TGTGCCAGCAGAGTGGGACAGGGTCACACCGGGGAGCTGTTTTTT.

The chain is built from TRBV7-6 and TRBJ2-3, with TRBD2 matching 10 bases. The CDR3 spans 14 residues. The V segment lost 7 bases and the J segment 6 bases; nucleotides outside the gene matches: 7. CDR1 is SGHVS and CDR2 is FNYEAQ in the germline V gene. CDR3 sequence (DNA): TGTGCCAGCATATTTCAGCGGGGGGGGGATACGCAGTATTTT. This codes for CASIFQRGGDTQYF.